This T cell receptor beta chain was identified during a study of cytomegalovirus exposure and HLA in healthy donors. Notes on the study in general: A highly shared variant cluster was judged a likely technical artifact.

On this clone: Its antigen remains unidentified.

The study ran its PCR with 60 Vbeta and 13 Jbeta primers. Some clones are missing from TCRdb's copy, which holds only in-frame ones; the method was immunoSEQ multiplex PCR. The sample has roughly 140,000 clones, around 65% seen once. The sample was PBMCs. The clonotype comes from a woman aged 25 to 39 in good health and CMV-seropositive.

The CDR3 protein is CASSWADSNYGYTF. The CDR3 nucleotides read TGTGCCAGCAGTTGGGCGGACAGTAACTATGGCTACACCTTC. The V gene is TRBV28, the J gene TRBJ1-2, with a tentative D call TRBD1 (6 bases). Germline CDR1 reads MDHEN; CDR2 reads SYDVKM. V lost 4 bases to trimming and J lost 1 base, with 10 bases between them. The CDR3 covers 14 residues.